This TCR beta chain was retrieved from a study of blood T cell repertoires in COVID-19. Looking at the study overall: Both acute and convalescent COVID-19 samples were obtained from the United States, Italy and Spain. PBMCs, B-cell-depleted T cells, or T cells were the source of the cDNA or gDNA that made up the material.

Original processing notes: How many nucleated cells were present was estimated from reference gene primer amplification. Some clones are missing from TCRdb's copy, which holds only in-frame ones; the method was immunoSEQ multiplex PCR. That table furnishes V, J and clone size, whereas the DNA furnished D and trimming. The table shows 130,000 or so clones, with about 84% occurring only once. Germline V lookup: CDR1 KGHSH, CDR2 LQKENI. The V and J ends lost 2 bases and 3 bases, in that order; junction bases with no gene match: 6. CDR3 length equals 16 residues. The source is a woman aged 60-70 years with acute or convalescent COVID-19. The source material was peripheral blood. This rearrangement joins TRBV18 to TRBJ1-2, with 10 bases fitting TRBD1. The CDR3 DNA reads TGTGCCAGCTCACCAATGGACAGGGGGTTTTACTATGGCTACACCTTC. This gives the protein CASSPMDRGFYYGYTF.